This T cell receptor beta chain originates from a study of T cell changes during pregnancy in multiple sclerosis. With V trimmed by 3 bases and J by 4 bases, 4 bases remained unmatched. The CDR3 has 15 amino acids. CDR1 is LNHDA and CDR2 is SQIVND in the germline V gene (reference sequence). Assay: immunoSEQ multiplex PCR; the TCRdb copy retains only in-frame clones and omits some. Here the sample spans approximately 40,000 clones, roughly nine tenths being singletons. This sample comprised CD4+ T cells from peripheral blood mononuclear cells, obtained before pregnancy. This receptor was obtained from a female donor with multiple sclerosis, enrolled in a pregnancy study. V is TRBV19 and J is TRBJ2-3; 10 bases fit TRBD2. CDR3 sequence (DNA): TGTGCCAGTAGTATTTCGAGCGGGAGGGCAGATACGCAGTATTTT. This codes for CASSISSGRADTQYF. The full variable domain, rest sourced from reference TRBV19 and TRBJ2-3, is DGGITQSPKYLFRKEGQNVTLSCEQNLNHDAMYWYRQDPGQGLRLIYYSQIVNDFQKGDIAEGYSVSREKKESFPLTVTSAQKNPTAFYLCASSISSGRADTQYFGPGTRLTVL.